These T cell receptor beta chains were read from a single sample in a study of vaccination and CD4 T cells after COVID-19. TCRdb re-called the PCR reads through MiXCR, storing one row per CDR3 protein. This sample has approximately 6,000 distinct CDR3 sequences, with over 60% found just once. Their cognate antigens are unknown. Sequencing was done on a sample of CD4+ T cells from blood, cultured in vitro. Receptor source: a human donor who had recovered from COVID-19. The CDR3 runs from the conserved cysteine through the conserved F or W. D genes are given only for firm matches. Clone size is shown for a subset of rows, as once, few, many or a class of expanded clone.

D gene	J gene	V gene	CDR3 length	clone size	CDR3 DNA	CDR3 protein
TRBD1	TRBJ1-1	TRBV27	15	NA	TGTGCCAGCAGTTTTTACGGGACAGGGGACACTGAAGCTTTCTTT	CASSFYGTGDTEAFF
TRBD1	TRBJ1-5	TRBV4-2	17	NA	TGTGCCAGCAGCCGAGAATCGACAGGGGCTAGCAATCAGCCCCAGCATTTT	CASSRESTGASNQPQHF
TRBD1	TRBJ1-1	TRBV12-3/TRBV12-4	14	NA	TGTGCCAGCAGTACAGGGGGGATGAACACTGAAGCTTTCTTT	CASSTGGMNTEAFF
NA	TRBJ1-1	TRBV4-2	14	NA	TGTGCCAGCAGCCAAGGGTCCCTGAACACTGAAGCTTTCTTT	CASSQGSLNTEAFF
NA	TRBJ1-5	TRBV7-2	13	few	TGTGCCAGCAGCACCAGGGGTGGTCAGCCCCAGCATTTT	CASSTRGGQPQHF
TRBD2	TRBJ2-4	TRBV5-6	15	NA	TGTGCCAGCAGCTTGTCACTAGCGGTCAAAAACATTCAGTACTTC	CASSLSLAVKNIQYF
NA	TRBJ2-2	TRBV15	16	NA	TGTGCCACCAGCAGCGGACGGGCCCTACGACCCGGGGAGCTGTTTTTT	CATSSGRALRPGELFF
TRBD2	TRBJ2-5	TRBV24-1	17	NA	TGTGCCACCAGTGATTGGCTCGGGACTAGCGGACAAGAGACCCAGTACTTC	CATSDWLGTSGQETQYF
NA	TRBJ1-1	TRBV6-2/TRBV6-3	14	NA	TGTGCCAGCAGTGTACAGGGAGGGTGGACTGAAGCTTTCTTT	CASSVQGGWTEAFF
TRBD2	TRBJ2-7	TRBV6-1	13	few	TGTGCCAGCAGCCTAGCGGGGGCCTACGAGCAGTACTTC	CASSLAGAYEQYF
NA	TRBJ2-7	TRBV20-1	13	NA	TGCAATGCCCCCCGGCAGGGGCAGTACGAGCAGTACTTC	CNAPRQGQYEQYF
TRBD1	TRBJ2-5	TRBV7-9	15	few	TGTGCCAGCAGCTTAGGGACAGGGCGGGGAGAGACCCAGTACTTC	CASSLGTGRGETQYF
TRBD1	TRBJ1-2	TRBV7-2	17	large	TGTGCCAGCAGCCCGAGACAGGGACTCACCTCTAACTATGGCTACACCTTC	CASSPRQGLTSNYGYTF
NA	TRBJ1-6	TRBV11-2	14	NA	TGTGCCAGCAGCTTAGGGCCTCATAATTCACCCCTCCACTTT	CASSLGPHNSPLHF
TRBD1	TRBJ2-7	TRBV27	18	few	TGTGCCAGCAGTTTAAAAGGTGGATCCGACAGGGGCGGCTACGAGCAGTACTTC	CASSLKGGSDRGGYEQYF
TRBD1	TRBJ2-7	TRBV19	15	NA	TGTGCCAGTAGTAAGGGACAGGGGGGTTCCTACGAGCAGTACTTC	CASSKGQGGSYEQYF
TRBD2	TRBJ2-3	TRBV20-1	14	once	TGCAGTGCTAGACGCGGGAGCGGCACAGATACGCAGTATTTT	CSARRGSGTDTQYF
NA	TRBJ1-2	TRBV10-1	14	once	TGCGCCAGCAGTCCCGACAAGACCTACTATGGCTACACCTTC	CASSPDKTYYGYTF
TRBD1	TRBJ1-6	TRBV6-1	16	NA	TGTGCCGTTAAACCGAGCGGGGGACAGGGTAAATCACCCCTCCACTTT	CAVKPSGGQGKSPLHF
TRBD2	TRBJ2-5	TRBV20-1	14	NA	TGCAGTGCGAGATGGCTAGCGGAGAAAGAGACCCAGTACTTC	CSARWLAEKETQYF
NA	TRBJ2-3	TRBV24-1	18	NA	TGTGCCACCAGTGATCCATCCCCCAAGGAAAGATACACAGATACGCAGTATTTT	CATSDPSPKERYTDTQYF
NA	TRBJ2-7	TRBV6-5	15	NA	TGTGCCAGCAGTTACTCATATGGGGCGTCCTACGAGCAGTACTTC	CASSYSYGASYEQYF
NA	TRBJ1-2	TRBV6-2/TRBV6-3	13	NA	TGTGCCAGCAGGCCCACTGGGTTCTATGGCTACACCTTC	CASRPTGFYGYTF
NA	TRBJ1-5	TRBV6-5	15	NA	TGTGCCAGCAGTTACGACGGGGCCAGGGGTCAGCCCCAGCATTTT	CASSYDGARGQPQHF
TRBD2	TRBJ2-5	TRBV11-3	17	NA	TGTGCCAGCAGCTTAGTCTCCGTCGTAGCGGGGAAAGAGACCCAGTACTTC	CASSLVSVVAGKETQYF
NA	TRBJ2-3	TRBV5-4	12	NA	TGTGCCAGCAGCTTTCGCACAGATACGCAGTATTTT	CASSFRTDTQYF
TRBD2	TRBJ2-3	TRBV6-5	16	NA	TGTGCCAGCAGTTACCGAGCGGGGATTAGCACAGATACGCAGTATTTT	CASSYRAGISTDTQYF
TRBD2	TRBJ2-1	TRBV27	18	medium-sized	TGTGCCAGCAGTTCCCGACTCAGACTAGCGGGGGAAAACAATGAGCAGTTCTTC	CASSSRLRLAGENNEQFF
NA	TRBJ2-2	TRBV11-2	15	NA	TGTGCCAGCAGCTTTCAGCACACGAACACCGGGGAGCTGTTTTTT	CASSFQHTNTGELFF
NA	TRBJ1-2	TRBV11-2	13	NA	TGTGCCAGCAGCTTAGGGACGGGCTATGGCTACACCTTC	CASSLGTGYGYTF
TRBD1	TRBJ1-1	TRBV6-2/TRBV6-3	18	NA	TGTGCCAGCAACCCTCGACAGGGATTATCGGTTGGGAACACTGAAGCTTTCTTT	CASNPRQGLSVGNTEAFF
NA	TRBJ2-5	TRBV20-1	13	NA	TGCAGCGGTCCAACGGGTAGTGGAGAGACCCAGTACTTC	CSGPTGSGETQYF
NA	TRBJ2-7	TRBV4-2	16	NA	TGTGCCAGCAGCCAAGATTTAGGCAGGAAAAGTTACGAGCAGTACTTC	CASSQDLGRKSYEQYF
NA	TRBJ2-7	TRBV7-7	13	NA	TGTGCTAGCAGCTTATCATTGCTTGGCGAGCAGTACTTC	CASSLSLLGEQYF
NA	TRBJ1-2	TRBV2	12	few	TGTGCCAGCAGTCAGCCAAACTATGGCTACACCTTC	CASSQPNYGYTF
NA	TRBJ2-3	TRBV7-2	11	NA	TGTGCCAGCACAGACGGAGATACGCAGTATTTT	CASTDGDTQYF
NA	TRBJ2-3	TRBV6-5	17	NA	TGTGCCAGCAGTTACTCCTCCCAGGGGGGAAGCACAGATACGCAGTATTTT	CASSYSSQGGSTDTQYF
NA	TRBJ1-3	TRBV7-8	14	NA	TGTGCCAGCAGCCCGGATCGTTCTGGAAACACCATATATTTT	CASSPDRSGNTIYF
NA	TRBJ1-2	TRBV12-3/TRBV12-4	14	NA	TGTGCCAGCACCAGGCGGGGGGCTAACTATGGCTACACCTTC	CASTRRGANYGYTF
TRBD2	TRBJ2-7	TRBV20-1	17	NA	TGCAGTGCTAGAGTAGCGGGACTAGCGGGAGTTCGGTACGAGCAGTACTTC	CSARVAGLAGVRYEQYF
TRBD2	TRBJ2-3	TRBV7-6	19	NA	TGTGCCAGCAGAGAGAAGCGGGAGGGCCCCTTTCCTTACACAGATACGCAGTATTTT	CASREKREGPFPYTDTQYF
TRBD2	TRBJ2-1	TRBV12-3/TRBV12-4	16	NA	TGTGCCAGCAGTTTAGTAGCGGGAGGGCCCTACAATGAGCAGTTCTTC	CASSLVAGGPYNEQFF
NA	TRBJ1-6	TRBV20-1	16	NA	TGCAGTGCTAGACCGAAAAGCCGAGATTATAATTCACCCCTCCACTTT	CSARPKSRDYNSPLHF
NA	TRBJ1-2	TRBV6-1	14	NA	TGTGCCAGCAGCCGGCCAACAGGTCGGGACGGCTACACCTTC	CASSRPTGRDGYTF
NA	TRBJ2-3	TRBV6-1	16	NA	TGTGCCAGCAGGCGTACAGGGACCCCTAGCACAGATACGCAGTATTTT	CASRRTGTPSTDTQYF
TRBD2	TRBJ2-7	TRBV7-2	15	once	TGTGCCAGCAGCTCGTCCTTAGCGGGAAGATACGAGCAGTACTTC	CASSSSLAGRYEQYF
NA	TRBJ2-5	TRBV11-2	16	NA	TGTGCCAGCAGCTTAGTCTTAGTGTGGGGGCGGAAGACCCAGTACTTC	CASSLVLVWGRKTQYF